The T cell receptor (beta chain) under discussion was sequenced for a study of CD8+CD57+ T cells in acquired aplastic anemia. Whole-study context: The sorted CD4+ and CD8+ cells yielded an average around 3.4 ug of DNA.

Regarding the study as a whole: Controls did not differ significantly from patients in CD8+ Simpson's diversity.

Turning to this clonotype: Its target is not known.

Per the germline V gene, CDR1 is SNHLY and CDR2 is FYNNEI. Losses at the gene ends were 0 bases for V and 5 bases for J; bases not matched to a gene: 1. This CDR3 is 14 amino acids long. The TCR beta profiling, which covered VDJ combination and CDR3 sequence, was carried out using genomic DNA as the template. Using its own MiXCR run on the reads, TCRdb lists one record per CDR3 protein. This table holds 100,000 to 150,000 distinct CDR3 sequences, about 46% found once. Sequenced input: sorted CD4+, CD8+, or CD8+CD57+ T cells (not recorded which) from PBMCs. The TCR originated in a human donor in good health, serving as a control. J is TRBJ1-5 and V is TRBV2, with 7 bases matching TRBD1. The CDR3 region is CASSEAGQYQPQHF. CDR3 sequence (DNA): TGTGCCAGCAGTGAAGCGGGACAGTATCAGCCCCAGCATTTT.